The next 19 T cell receptor beta chains were all read from a single sample in a study of T cell responses to AZD1222 COVID-19 vaccine (dated by TCRdb to the early 2020s). Libraries came from the immunoSEQ multiplex PCR assay. What TCRdb holds here is the immuneACCESS table cut down to in-frame rearrangements. Part of the clones is not present; checked against another copy, under half of the missing clones reflect an unresolved V gene, and the others are unexplained. This sample has about 140,000 clones in its table, and around nine tenths of those were observed once. The ten largest clonotypes hold less than 7% of the sample. The sample's time point label, decoded: baseline before first vaccination. The input for sequencing was peripheral blood, taken on day 0 of AZD1222 vaccination. The receptors were sampled from an adult in good health.

The chain couples TRBV27 to TRBJ2-1; D may be TRBD2 (7 bases). Germline V gene data show CDR1 as MNHEY and CDR2 as SMNVEV (reference sequence). CDR3 length: 14 residues. Trimming shortened V by 8 bases and J by 6 bases, and 17 bases separated the two germline ends. The CDR3 reads CASHQRGRANEQFF. The CDR3 nucleotides read TGTGCCAGCCACCAGAGGGGGAGGGCCAATGAGCAGTTCTTC.

This rearrangement joins TRBV27 to TRBJ1-2; D is perhaps TRBD1 (5 bases). Looked up from germline, CDR1 is MNHEY and CDR2 is SMNVEV (reference sequence). V was pared by 5 bases and J by 1 base, with 20 bases between. This CDR3 spans 17 amino acids. The CDR3 spells CASSPLSPTVFNYGYTF. The DNA for the CDR3 is TGTGCCAGCAGTCCCCTCTCCCCGACAGTGTTTAACTATGGCTACACCTTC.

The chain has TRBV6-2 or TRBV6-3 and TRBJ2-2; D call uncertain. This CDR3 is 13 amino acids long. V was shortened by 4 bases and J by 8 bases, with 11 bases between the two germline ends. Germline values: CDR1 MNHEY, CDR2 SVGEGT. The CDR3 DNA reads TGTGCCAGCAGTTCTACTTGGGAAGGGGAGCTGTTTTTT. As protein: CASSSTWEGELFF.

This rearrangement joins TRBV9 to TRBJ1-2, with D uncertain. Germline CDR1 is SGDLS and CDR2 is YYNGEE. V lost 2 bases and J 8 bases, leaving 16 bases between the germline ends. This CDR3 is built from 14 residues. CDR3 DNA sequence: TGTGCCAGCAGCGTTGATTCCAACTATAGGGGCTACACCTTC. This sequence encodes CASSVDSNYRGYTF.

This clone was detected a few times. V and J are TRBV28 and TRBJ2-7; D is perhaps TRBD1 or TRBD2 (5 bases each). The CDR3 totals 15 residues. Trimming took off 3 bases at V and 1 base at J, with 13 bases between the two ends. Germline assignment: CDR1 MDHEN and CDR2 SYDVKM. CDR3 nucleotide sequence: TGTGCCAGCAGTTTCCCCGAGGGGTTGTCCTACGAGCAGTACTTC. Amino acids: CASSFPEGLSYEQYF.

This clone showed up just once. The chain combines TRBV6-5 with TRBJ2-5; D gene uncertain. In germline, CDR1 is MNHEY, CDR2 SVGAGI. This CDR3 is 15 amino acids long. The V and J ends lost 6 bases and 5 bases respectively, with 19 bases between them. In DNA, the CDR3 is TGTGCCAGCAGAAAAAACGGAGCTAATGGGGAGACCCAGTACTTC. Its protein product is CASRKNGANGETQYF.

J is TRBJ1-6 and V is TRBV5-1; D is uncertain. Germline-derived CDR1 and CDR2 are SGHRS and YFSETQ. V lost 1 base and J 7 bases, leaving 9 bases between the germline ends. This CDR3 is built from 14 residues. For the CDR3, the DNA is TGCGCCAGCAGCTTGTACGCAGCCAATTCACCCCTCCACTTT. This gives the protein CASSLYAANSPLHF. The whole variable domain, filled in from reference TRBV5-1 and TRBJ1-6, reads KAGVTQTPRYLIKTRGQQVTLSCSPISGHRSVSWYQQTPGQGLQFLFEYFSETQRNKGNFPGRFSGRQFSNSRSEMNVSTLELGDSALYLCASSLYAANSPLHFGNGTRLTVT.

This chain uses TRBV4-3 with TRBJ1-4; D call uncertain. V lost 4 bases and J lost 11, with 11 bases in between. CDR1 LGHNA and CDR2 YSLEER come from the germline V gene. The CDR3 covers 12 residues. The CDR3 bases are TGCGCCAGCAGCCGCGGAGACGGCAAACTGTTTTTT. It translates to CASSRGDGKLFF.

The gene calls are TRBV11-2 and TRBJ1-4; possible D gene TRBD1, 6 bases. Germline V lookup: CDR1 SGHAT, CDR2 FQNNGV. The length of the CDR3 is 13 residues. Trimming shortened V by 5 bases and J by 6 bases, and 10 bases separated the two germline ends. CDR3 sequence reads: CASSRAGDEKLFF. As DNA, the CDR3 is TGTGCCAGCAGCCGGGCAGGGGATGAAAAACTGTTTTTT.

The rearrangement joins TRBV5-4 to TRBJ2-2, with TRBD2 matching 10 bases. This CDR3 spans 15 amino acids. The V gene's germline CDR1 is SGHNT and CDR2 YYREEE (reference sequence). The ends lost 4 bases at V and 7 bases at J; junction bases unmatched: 7. In DNA, the CDR3 is TGTGCCAGCAGCGTTGGACTAGCGGAAGGCGGGGAGCTGTTTTTT. This encodes CASSVGLAEGGELFF. Together with reference TRBV5-4 and TRBJ2-2, the CDR3 gives the full variable domain: ETGVTQSPTHLIKTRGQQVTLRCSSQSGHNTVSWYQQALGQGPQFIFQYYREEENGRGNFPPRFSGLQFPNYSSELNVNALELDDSALYLCASSVGLAEGGELFFGEGSRLTVL.

The J gene is TRBJ2-1, the V gene TRBV13; 13 positions agree with TRBD2. This CDR3 is 16 amino acids long. CDR1 PRHDT and CDR2 FYEKMQ come from the germline V gene (reference sequence). The junction had 10 bases not matched to a gene; V was cut back by 5 bases and J by 9 bases. The CDR3 DNA sequence: TGTGCCAGCAGCCCACTAGCGGGGGGGCTTGGGGGTGAGCAGTTCTTC. Translation: CASSPLAGGLGGEQFF.

This chain uses TRBV6-5 with TRBJ1-6; 7 bases line up with TRBD1. CDR1 MNHEY and CDR2 SVGAGI come from the germline V gene. CDR3 length equals 12 residues. V shed 11 bases and J 8 bases; nucleotides not matched to a gene: 6. This CDR3 reads CAVWGTDSPLHF. The CDR3 DNA sequence: TGTGCCGTGTGGGGGACAGATTCACCCCTCCACTTT.

The chain uses TRBV28 and TRBJ1-2; the D gene is possibly TRBD1 (5 bases). V dropped 5 bases and J dropped 4 bases, with 17 bases sitting between them. This CDR3 is built from 15 residues. Germline CDR1 and CDR2: MDHEN and SYDVKM. CDR3 coding DNA: TGTGCCAGCAGTCCACCGGGACGGCGGGGCTATGGCTACACCTTC. It translates to CASSPPGRRGYGYTF.

V and J are TRBV5-4 and TRBJ1-4; the D is unclear. Trimming took 0 bases from V and 2 from J, leaving 5 bases between them. Looked up from germline, CDR1 is SGHNT and CDR2 is YYREEE (reference sequence). The CDR3 length is 14 residues. Here the CDR3 DNA reads TGTGCCAGCAGCTTGGTAGGGACTAATGAAAAACTGTTTTTT. Its translation: CASSLVGTNEKLFF.

This rearrangement joins TRBV6-2 or TRBV6-3 to TRBJ1-5; D gene unclear. This CDR3 spans 15 amino acids. V was trimmed by 0 bases and J by 1 base, leaving 7 bases between them. Per germline, CDR1 MNHEY and CDR2 SVGEGT. This CDR3 is CASSYSPASNQPQHF. CDR3 DNA: TGTGCCAGCAGTTACTCGCCGGCGAGCAATCAGCCCCAGCATTTT.

The sample holds one count of this clone. The chain employs TRBV6-2 or TRBV6-3 and TRBJ1-5; 12 nucleotides agree with TRBD1. Germline CDR1 MNHEY, CDR2 SVGEGT. This CDR3 spans 18 amino acids. The J segment lost 5 bases and the V segment lost 0 bases, leaving 8 bases of the junction unmatched. CDR3 in DNA: TGTGCCAGCAGTTACTCGGGGGACAGGGGGCTAGTCGATCAGCCCCAGCATTTT. This translates into CASSYSGDRGLVDQPQHF.

The rearrangement joins TRBV30 to TRBJ1-3; D gene unclear. Germline assignment: CDR1 GTSNPN and CDR2 SVGIG (reference sequence). The ends were cut back, 0 bases at V and 0 bases at J, with 9 bases in the middle. CDR3 length: 15 residues. The CDR3 spells CAWSVSDHSGNTIYF. DNA of the CDR3: TGTGCCTGGAGTGTTTCGGATCACTCTGGAAACACCATATATTTT. The full variable domain, in which reference TRBV30 and TRBJ1-3 provide the parts outside the CDR3, is SQTIHQWPATLVQPVGSPLSLECTVEGTSNPNLYWYRQAAGRGLQLLFYSVGIGQISSEVPQNLSASRPQDRQFILSSKKLLLSDSGFYLCAWSVSDHSGNTIYFGEGSWLTVV.

This clone was seen just once. The chain carries TRBV6-1 and TRBJ1-6; TRBD1 matches at 9 bases. The ends lost 2 bases at V and 10 bases at J; junction bases unmatched: 9. CDR3 length: 16 amino acids. Germline assignment: CDR1 MNHNS and CDR2 SASEGT. The CDR3 DNA reads as TGTGCCAGCAGTGAAAATCTCGGGACAGGGAACTCACCCCTCCACTTT. It translates to CASSENLGTGNSPLHF.

V usage is TRBV5-1 and J usage is TRBJ1-4, with D tentatively TRBD1 (6 bases). CDR3 size: 13 residues. Trimming took off 5 bases at V and 5 bases at J, with 10 bases between the two ends. Germline CDR1 reads SGHRS; CDR2 reads YFSETQ. The CDR3 sequence: CASRQGSNEKLFF. The CDR3 DNA reads as TGCGCCAGCAGACAGGGTTCGAATGAAAAACTGTTTTTT. Filled out from reference TRBV5-1 and TRBJ1-4, the complete variable domain reads KAGVTQTPRYLIKTRGQQVTLSCSPISGHRSVSWYQQTPGQGLQFLFEYFSETQRNKGNFPGRFSGRQFSNSRSEMNVSTLELGDSALYLCASRQGSNEKLFFGSGTQLSVL.